This T cell receptor beta chain was retrieved from a study of T cells in localized non-small cell lung cancer. Overall study findings and caveats: The highest T cell clonality was in uninvolved adjacent lung, above tumor.

TCRdb keeps only in-frame clones here, not all; method: immunoSEQ multiplex PCR. The sample includes approximately 2,000 clones, about 27% of them seen just once. Unmatched junction bases numbered 11, after V lost 9 bases and J lost 5 bases. The CDR3 consists of 14 residues. The germline CDR1 and CDR2 sequences are LNHNV and YYDKDF (reference sequence). Worth noting for this clone: The antigen remains unidentified.

The clonotype was recovered from a woman between 40 and 69 years old with stage II squamous cell lung carcinoma. J is TRBJ2-3 and V is TRBV15; 7 nucleotides agree with TRBD1. Sequencing was performed on lung tumor tissue, taken before any cancer treatment. CDR3 bases: TGTGCCACTAGGGCCAGGGACAGAAAAGATACGCAGTATTTT. This codes for CATRARDRKDTQYF.